One and the same sample provided the 16 T cell receptor beta chains below, sequenced in a study of blood T cells in healthy people across ages. Together with a sample-barcoded 5' primer, a J-beta primer mix was included in a second PCR lasting roughly 6 to 12 cycles. A single record per CDR3 protein comes from TCRdb applying MiXCR to the 5' RACE reads. Here the sample spans about 1.4 million distinct CDR3 sequences, around 59% being singletons. The source material was blood. These receptors were taken from a man younger than 30 in good health.

The chain carries TRBV6-2 or TRBV6-3 and TRBJ2-2; D not resolved. Germline V gene sequence: CDR1 MNHEY, CDR2 SVGEGT. The CDR3 is 14 amino acids. Between the trimmed V and J ends, which lost 4 bases and 7 bases, there was a span of 13 bases. The CDR3 DNA reads TGTGCCAGCAGTTGGTTCCACACTGGCGGGGAGCTGTTTTTT. Its translation: CASSWFHTGGELFF.

The chain links TRBV5-1 to TRBJ2-2; 9 positions agree with TRBD2. V shed 10 bases, J shed 2 bases, and the junction held 6 bases outside the gene matches. Per germline, CDR1 SGHRS and CDR2 YFSETQ. The CDR3 runs to 14 residues. CDR3 nucleotide sequence: TGCGCCTGCAAGACTAGCGGAAACACCGGGGAGCTGTTTTTT. Translating it yields CACKTSGNTGELFF.

This chain uses TRBV6-6 with TRBJ2-2; 10 bases align to TRBD2. J lost 9 bases, V lost 7 bases, and 8 bases had no gene match. The CDR3 has 14 residues. The germline V gene encodes CDR1 MNHNY and CDR2 SVGAGI (reference sequence). The CDR3 loop is CASTTSGGARELFF. CDR3 coding DNA: TGTGCCAGCACGACGAGCGGGGGGGCGCGGGAGCTGTTTTTT.

The V and J genes are TRBV4-3 and TRBJ2-5, with D possibly matching TRBD2 (6 bases). Germline V CDR1 and CDR2: LGHNA, YSLEER. This CDR3 is built from 15 residues. The V and J ends lost 3 bases and 1 base respectively, with 12 bases between them. The CDR3: CASSHTGTPQETQYF. Written as DNA, the CDR3 is TGCGCCAGCAGCCATACCGGGACTCCCCAAGAGACCCAGTACTTC.

This sequence joins TRBV27 and TRBJ2-3; TRBD1 matches at 7 bases. J gave up 5 bases and V 0 bases, and 11 bases lay outside the gene matches. The germline V gene encodes CDR1 MNHEY and CDR2 SMNVEV (reference sequence). The CDR3 spans 17 residues. CDR3 DNA: TGTGCCAGCAGTTTATCTCACAGGGGAATTTTAGGAGATACGCAGTATTTT. Amino acid sequence: CASSLSHRGILGDTQYF.

The chain carries TRBV4-1 and TRBJ2-7; a weak D match, TRBD2 (5 bases). The CDR3 runs to 15 residues. The germline CDR1 and CDR2 sequences are MGHRA and YSYEKL. V was trimmed by 3 bases and J by 7 bases, leaving 19 bases between them. The CDR3 coding sequence is TGCGCCAGCAGCCACCCCAGAGGGCCATACAATGAGCAGTACTTC. Protein product: CASSHPRGPYNEQYF.

This clonotype appeared a single time. The chain uses TRBV12-3 or TRBV12-4 and TRBJ2-7, with 9 nucleotides matching TRBD1. Trimming at V came to 5 bases and at J to 10 bases, leaving 12 bases not matched to a gene. The CDR3 spans 14 residues. CDR3 amino acids: CASSTGTGPSLQYF. The DNA for the CDR3 is TGTGCCAGCAGTACTGGGACAGGGCCCTCACTTCAGTACTTC.

V is TRBV20-1 and J is TRBJ1-1, with a tentative D call TRBD1 (5 bases). CDR1 DFQATT and CDR2 SNEGSKA come from the germline V gene (reference sequence). The V gene lost 5 bases and the J gene lost 11 bases, with 18 bases spanning the gap. The CDR3 extends over 12 amino acids. In nucleotides, the CDR3 is TGCAGTGCTCTCGGTCCCGGGGGTTGGGCTTTCTTT. It translates to CSALGPGGWAFF.

This sequence joins TRBV7-8 and TRBJ2-1, with D uncertain. Per the germline V gene, CDR1 is SGHVS and CDR2 is FQNEAQ. V was cut by 5 bases and J by 0 bases, with 8 bases left in between. This CDR3 has 14 amino acids. CDR3 sequence: CASSPYNSYNEQFF. The CDR3 DNA follows: TGTGCCAGCAGCCCCTACAACTCCTACAATGAGCAGTTCTTC.

On this clonotype itself: One end of the junction is discordant with germline, which a read error may explain. This chain links TRBV2 with TRBJ2-3; D might be TRBD1 (5 bases). The CDR3 spans 12 residues. Germline loops: CDR1 SNHLY, CDR2 FYNNEI. The CDR3 region is CASTEDTDAQYF. The CDR3 DNA reads TGTGCCTCCACCGAGGACACAGATGCGCAGTATTTT. The whole variable domain, filled in from reference TRBV2 and TRBJ2-3, reads EPEVTQTPSHQVTQMGQEVILRCVPISNHLYFYWYRQILGQKVEFLVSFYNNEISEKSEIFDDQFSVERPDGSNFTLKIRSTKLEDSAMYFCASTEDTDAQYFGPGTRLTVL.

This rearrangement joins TRBV15 to TRBJ1-4, with D perhaps TRBD1 (6 bases). Germline V gene lookup returns CDR1 LNHNV and CDR2 YYDKDF (reference sequence). V shed 0 bases and J shed 6 bases, with 14 bases lying between them. This CDR3 is 16 amino acids long. The CDR3 DNA sequence: TGTGCCACCAGCAGAGATGAGGGGGGGGTCCATGAAAAACTGTTTTTT. This sequence encodes CATSRDEGGVHEKLFF.

The sample holds one count of this clonotype. This chain links TRBV28 with TRBJ1-1; 7 bases agree with TRBD1. V lost 11 bases and J lost 0; bases outside the gene matches: 6. Germline-derived CDR1 and CDR2 are MDHEN and SYDVKM. The CDR3 has 13 residues. The CDR3 sequence is CAVPGQMNTEAFF. The CDR3 DNA follows: TGTGCCGTGCCGGGACAGATGAACACTGAAGCTTTCTTT.

J is TRBJ2-1 and V is TRBV5-1; 9 nucleotides line up with TRBD2. The end of the DNA aligns better with TRBJ2-7, so the J call may be wrong. The germline V gene has CDR1 SGHRS and CDR2 YFSETQ. The CDR3 sequence is 16 residues long. DNA of the CDR3: TGCGCCAGCAGCACCACCAGCGGGGGGTGGGACTACGAGCAGTACTTC. Its translation: CASSTTSGGWDYEQYF.

The chain uses TRBV20-1 and TRBJ2-7; perhaps TRBD2 as D (6 bases). CDR3 length: 14 residues. CDR1 and CDR2 (germline): DFQATT, SNEGSKA (reference sequence). Trimming shortened V by 0 bases and J by 4 bases, and 13 bases separated the two germline ends. CDR3 in amino acids: CSARDEAGPYEQYF. CDR3 nucleotides: TGCAGTGCTAGAGATGAAGCGGGCCCGTACGAGCAGTACTTC.

The V call is TRBV12-3 or TRBV12-4, the J call TRBJ2-5; 13 bases align to TRBD2. The CDR3 runs to 14 residues. V gave up 8 bases and J gave up 4 bases; unmatched junction bases: 4. CDR3 amino acids: CASWTSGRRETQYF. DNA of the CDR3: TGTGCCAGCTGGACTAGCGGGAGACGAGAGACCCAGTACTTC.

This chain uses TRBV20-1 with TRBJ2-5, with TRBD1 as a possible D gene (6 bases). The better agreement between TRBJ2-7 and the DNA end casts doubt on the J call. From germline, CDR1 is DFQATT and CDR2 SNEGSKA (reference sequence). The CDR3 runs to 14 residues. DNA for the CDR3: TGCAGTGCTAGAGACCGGGACACCTATTACGAGCAGTACTTC. Residues: CSARDRDTYYEQYF.